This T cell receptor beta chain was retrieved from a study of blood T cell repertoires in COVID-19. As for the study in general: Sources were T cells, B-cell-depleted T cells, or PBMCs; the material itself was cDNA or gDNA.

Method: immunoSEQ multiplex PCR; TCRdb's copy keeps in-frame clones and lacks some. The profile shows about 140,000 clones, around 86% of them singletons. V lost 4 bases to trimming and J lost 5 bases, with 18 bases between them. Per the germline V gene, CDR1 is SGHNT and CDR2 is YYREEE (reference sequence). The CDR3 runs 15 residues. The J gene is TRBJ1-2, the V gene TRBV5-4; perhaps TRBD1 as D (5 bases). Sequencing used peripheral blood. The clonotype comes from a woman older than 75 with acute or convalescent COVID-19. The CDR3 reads CASSKGLDGGYGYTF. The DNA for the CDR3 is TGTGCCAGCAGCAAGGGACTGGACGGAGGGTATGGCTACACCTTC.